The next 27 T cell receptor beta chains were all read from a single sample in a study of cytomegalovirus exposure and HLA in healthy donors (TCRdb year 2017). Library creation used the immunoSEQ multiplex PCR assay. For the multiplex PCR, a mixture combining 60 forward primers for TCR Vbeta segments and 13 reverse primers for TCR Jbeta segments was used. As stored in TCRdb, this immuneACCESS dataset retains in-frame rearrangements with V and J assigned. A fraction of the clones does not appear; measured against another copy, unresolved V genes explain less than half of the discrepancy, and the remainder lacks a known reason. In all, the sample holds under 130,000 clones, and over 9.5% of those were seen once. The ten largest clones take up about 16% of the sample. Sample: PBMCs. Every receptor here comes from a man aged 35 to 55 in good health and CMV-seropositive.

This chain joins TRBV5-1 and TRBJ2-5; D gene unclear. CDR1 and CDR2 from the germline V gene are SGHRS and YFSETQ. The CDR3 loop spans 13 amino acids. Between the trimmed V and J ends, which lost 4 bases and 4 bases, there was a span of 11 bases. In nucleotides, the CDR3 is TGCGCCAGCAGCCCTAGTGGTCTAGAGACCCAGTACTTC. This gives the protein CASSPSGLETQYF.

V gene TRBV12-5 combines with J gene TRBJ2-7; a possible D gene is TRBD2 (5 bases). The CDR3 runs 15 residues. The germline V and J ends were trimmed by 7 bases and 2 bases, with 18 bases remaining between them. CDR1 and CDR2 from the germline V gene are LGHNT and FRNRAP. The CDR3, as DNA: TGTGCTAGTGCCCGGGGAGCGTACGACGCCTACGAGCAGTACTTC. Its protein is CASARGAYDAYEQYF.

This clone was seen only a few times. The chain is built from TRBV2 and TRBJ1-2; D call uncertain. The V gene lost 3 bases and the J gene lost 7 bases, with 9 bases spanning the gap. CDR1 SNHLY and CDR2 FYNNEI come from the germline V gene. The CDR3 contains 12 residues. For the CDR3, the DNA is TGTGCCAGCAGTGACTATTATAGTGGCTACACCTTC. The encoded protein is CASSDYYSGYTF. The full variable domain, rest sourced from reference TRBV2 and TRBJ1-2, is EPEVTQTPSHQVTQMGQEVILRCVPISNHLYFYWYRQILGQKVEFLVSFYNNEISEKSEIFDDQFSVERPDGSNFTLKIRSTKLEDSAMYFCASSDYYSGYTFGSGTRLTVV.

The rearrangement links TRBV29-1 to TRBJ2-1; 8 bases line up with TRBD2. V was clipped by 3 bases and J by 4 bases; unmatched bases: 5. The CDR3 consists of 14 residues. The V gene's germline CDR1 is SQVTM and CDR2 ANQGSEA. CDR3 coding DNA: TGCAGCGTTGATGTCCGGGGGGGATACAATGAGCAGTTCTTC. It specifies CSVDVRGGYNEQFF.

This sequence joins TRBV7-9 and TRBJ1-3; weak D call: TRBD1 (6 bases). Trimming shortened V by 1 base and J by 0 bases, and 10 bases separated the two germline ends. Per the germline V gene, CDR1 is SEHNR and CDR2 is FQNEAQ (reference sequence). The CDR3 has 16 residues. The CDR3, as DNA: TGTGCCAGCAGCTTAGGGACAGCGGTCTCTGGAAACACCATATATTTT. Translated, it gives CASSLGTAVSGNTIYF.

V and J are TRBV7-2 and TRBJ2-6; 10 bases line up with TRBD1. The V segment lost 9 bases and the J segment 3 bases; nucleotides outside the gene matches: 2. The CDR3 is 14 amino acids. CDR1 SGHTA and CDR2 FQGNSA come from the germline V gene. In nucleotides, the CDR3 is TGTGCCAGTGACAGGGGGCTTGGGGCCAACGTCCTGACTTTC. Protein: CASDRGLGANVLTF.

J is TRBJ1-5 and V is TRBV19; TRBD1 matches at 7 bases. J lost 1 base, V lost 3 bases, and 12 bases had no gene match. Per germline, CDR1 LNHDA and CDR2 SQIVND (reference sequence). The CDR3 runs to 18 residues. The CDR3 DNA follows: TGTGCCAGTAGTATTACCAGAACAGGGGCAGTGAGCAATCAGCCCCAGCATTTT. This gives the protein CASSITRTGAVSNQPQHF.

This clone has a handful of counts. The rearrangement links TRBV29-1 to TRBJ1-2, with 9 bases aligning to TRBD1. Germline trimming cut 1 base from V and 4 bases from J; bases unmatched to any gene: 4. This CDR3 region has 14 residues. Per germline, CDR1 SQVTM and CDR2 ANQGSEA. The CDR3 sequence: CSVEGTGVSYGYTF. CDR3 bases: TGCAGCGTTGAAGGGACAGGGGTCAGCTATGGCTACACCTTC.

This rearrangement joins TRBV27 to TRBJ2-3, with a tentative D call TRBD1 (6 bases). The CDR3 is made up of 13 amino acids. Trimming took off 4 bases at V and 13 bases at J, with 18 bases between the two ends. Germline lookup yields CDR1 MNHEY and CDR2 SMNVEV (reference sequence). CDR3 sequence: CASSSPDRSKKYF. The DNA of the CDR3 is TGTGCCAGCAGTTCTCCCGACAGGTCCAAAAAGTATTTT.

This clone was counted a few times. The chain recombines TRBV27 with TRBJ1-2, with D tentatively TRBD1 (6 bases). V shed 5 bases and J shed 8 bases, with 15 bases lying between them. This CDR3 contains 13 residues. CDR1 and CDR2 from the germline V gene are MNHEY and SMNVEV (reference sequence). This chain's CDR3 is CASSLQGIGGYTF. The CDR3 nucleotides read TGTGCCAGCAGTCTACAGGGAATCGGCGGCTACACCTTC.

This clone showed up just a few times. The rearrangement uses TRBV19 and TRBJ1-4, with a weak D call TRBD1 (5 bases). Germline lookup yields CDR1 LNHDA and CDR2 SQIVND (reference sequence). Trimming cost V 3 bases and J 8 bases, with 19 bases left between them. The CDR3 is 16 residues long. The CDR3 DNA follows: TGTGCCAGTAGTATTCGCTACAGGAACCGGGGGGAAAAACTGTTTTTT. Translation gives CASSIRYRNRGEKLFF.

The J gene is TRBJ2-5, the V gene TRBV10-3; D not certain. Gene TRBJ2-7 matches the end of the DNA better, so the J call may be wrong. Germline lookup yields CDR1 ENHRY and CDR2 SYGVKD. There are 13 residues in the CDR3. DNA of the CDR3: TGTGCCACCAGGCGGCCCCTGGAATACGAGCAGTACTTC. Protein product: CATRRPLEYEQYF.

This clone has just a few counts. The rearrangement uses TRBV28 and TRBJ2-3, with 8 bases aligning to TRBD1. Unmatched junction bases numbered 4, after V lost 5 bases and J lost 3 bases. CDR3 size: 14 residues. The germline CDR1 and CDR2 sequences are MDHEN and SYDVKM. The CDR3 sequence: CASSRQGRTDTQYF. The CDR3 region has the DNA TGTGCCAGCAGTAGACAGGGGCGGACAGATACGCAGTATTTT.

This clone appeared a few times. The DNA of the CDR3 is TGTGCCAGCAGTTCGTCCGGACAGCCCTATGGCTACACCTTC. It codes for CASSSSGQPYGYTF. The J gene is TRBJ1-2, the V gene TRBV6-5, with a weak D call TRBD1 (6 bases). The germline CDR1 and CDR2 sequences are MNHEY and SVGAGI. The V gene lost 4 bases and the J gene lost 4 bases, with 13 bases spanning the gap. The CDR3 loop spans 14 amino acids.

The CDR3 nucleotides read TGTGCCAGCAGCGTAGGACCGGGTAGCAATCAGCCCCAGCATTTT. It is translated as CASSVGPGSNQPQHF. V is TRBV9 and J is TRBJ1-5; D uncertain. Trimming cost V 0 bases and J 0 bases, with 7 bases left between them. Germline V lookup: CDR1 SGDLS, CDR2 YYNGEE. This CDR3 is built from 15 residues.

The chain employs TRBV28 and TRBJ1-1; no reliable D call. V dropped 4 bases and J dropped 8 bases, with 8 bases sitting between them. The CDR3 sequence is 11 residues long. The germline gives CDR1 MDHEN, CDR2 SYDVKM. The CDR3 protein is CASSSAAEAFF. The CDR3 coding sequence is TGTGCCAGCAGTTCGGCGGCAGAAGCTTTCTTT.

This clone was picked up a small number of times. The chain links TRBV18 to TRBJ1-5, with 8 bases that match TRBD1. The CDR3 length is 17 residues. The V gene's germline CDR1 is KGHSH and CDR2 LQKENI. J was trimmed by 2 bases and V by 3 bases; bases with no gene match: 9. The CDR3 bases are TGTGCCAGCTCACCCTCCTCTCTGGGACAGGGCAATCAGCCCCAGCATTTT. Translated, it gives CASSPSSLGQGNQPQHF. The whole variable domain, filled in from reference TRBV18 and TRBJ1-5, reads NAGVMQNPRHLVRRRGQEARLRCSPMKGHSHVYWYRQLPEEGLKFMVYLQKENIIDESGMPKERFSAEFPKEGPSILRIQQVVRGDSAAYFCASSPSSLGQGNQPQHFGDGTRLSIL.

The CDR3 loop reads CASAPGPGTSGSPYNEQFF. In nucleotides, the CDR3 is TGTGCCAGCGCACCAGGCCCCGGGACTAGCGGGAGCCCCTACAATGAGCAGTTCTTC. J is TRBJ2-1 and V is TRBV27, with 14 bases that match TRBD2. The CDR3 extends over 19 amino acids. Germline CDR1 and CDR2: MNHEY and SMNVEV (reference sequence). V lost 8 bases and J lost 2; bases outside the gene matches: 14.

The V and J genes are TRBV19 and TRBJ1-5; no clear D gene. The germline V and J ends were trimmed by 10 bases and 5 bases, with 21 bases remaining between them. The CDR3 extends over 15 amino acids. Germline CDR1 LNHDA, CDR2 SQIVND (reference sequence). In DNA form, the CDR3 reads TGTGCCACCACGCCGGAGACCCCCGGGGATCAGCCCCAGCATTTT. Amino acids: CATTPETPGDQPQHF.

This clone was recorded a few times. The J gene is TRBJ2-3, the V gene TRBV19; 7 nucleotides match TRBD1. Per germline, CDR1 LNHDA and CDR2 SQIVND (reference sequence). The CDR3 extends over 20 amino acids. V shed 3 bases, J shed 4 bases, and the junction held 22 bases outside the gene matches. The chain's CDR3 is CASSILPGQFPKSAPDTQYF. CDR3 nucleotides: TGTGCCAGTAGTATTCTACCGGGACAGTTTCCAAAGAGCGCCCCAGATACGCAGTATTTT.

The chain uses TRBV9 and TRBJ2-5, with TRBD1 matching 12 bases. CDR1 SGDLS and CDR2 YYNGEE come from the germline V gene. This CDR3 contains 15 residues. The V gene end was trimmed by 4 bases and the J gene end by 5 bases; junction bases not matched to a gene: 6. The DNA for the CDR3 is TGTGCCAGCAGCTCGGGACAGGGGGCGGGGGAGACCCAGTACTTC. Its protein is CASSSGQGAGETQYF.

This chain uses TRBV5-4 with TRBJ1-4; weak D call: TRBD1 (6 bases). CDR1 SGHNT and CDR2 YYREEE come from the germline V gene (reference sequence). The CDR3 spans 13 residues. Between the trimmed V and J ends, which lost 4 bases and 16 bases, there was a span of 20 bases. CDR3 bases: TGTGCCAGCAGCCCGCTGGGACACCCGCATCAGTTTTTT. It is translated as CASSPLGHPHQFF. Full variable domain (remainder filled in from reference TRBV5-4 and TRBJ1-4): ETGVTQSPTHLIKTRGQQVTLRCSSQSGHNTVSWYQQALGQGPQFIFQYYREEENGRGNFPPRFSGLQFPNYSSELNVNALELDDSALYLCASSPLGHPHQFFGSGTQLSVL.

This clone came up a few times. The rearrangement uses TRBV7-2 and TRBJ2-1; 9 nucleotides agree with TRBD2. In germline, CDR1 is SGHTA, CDR2 FQGNSA. CDR3 length: 12 amino acids. Trimming removed 3 bases from V and 15 bases from J; junction bases left unmatched: 6. CDR3 sequence: CASSLAGLAWFF. The CDR3 DNA sequence: TGTGCCAGCAGCTTGGCGGGACTAGCCTGGTTCTTC.

Turning to this clone: This CDR3 is also generated by other DNA sequences in the sample. The J gene is TRBJ2-7, the V gene TRBV30, with TRBD2 identical over 15 bases. Germline lookup yields CDR1 GTSNPN and CDR2 SVGIG (reference sequence). This CDR3 is 15 amino acids long. V shed 1 base, J shed 6 bases, and the junction held 4 bases outside the gene matches. The CDR3 reads CAWSARGLAGGEQYF. CDR3 bases: TGTGCCTGGAGTGCCCGGGGACTAGCGGGAGGCGAGCAGTACTTC.

The chain uses TRBV6-6 and TRBJ1-4, with D perhaps matching TRBD1 (5 bases). The CDR3 spans 15 residues. CDR1 is MNHNY, CDR2 SVGAGI, per germline (reference sequence). Trimming pared 1 base from V and 4 bases from J, leaving 10 bases between. The CDR3 DNA reads as TGTGCCAGCAGTTACTTCCAGGGTTATAATGAAAAACTGTTTTTT. Its translation: CASSYFQGYNEKLFF.

This clone has more than one count but fewer than ten. In nucleotides, the CDR3 is TGTGCCAGCAGCTTGAAGTGGACAGGTTCCGGCTACACCTTC. This encodes CASSLKWTGSGYTF. V usage is TRBV5-4 and J usage is TRBJ1-2, with 7 bases identical to TRBD1. The CDR3 runs 14 residues. In germline, CDR1 is SGHNT, CDR2 YYREEE (reference sequence). V dropped 1 base and J dropped 8; count of bases not matched to a gene: 8.

This clone was found a few times. The rearrangement uses TRBV12-5 and TRBJ2-6; no firm D call. CDR3 length: 16 residues. Trimming left V 1 base short and J 1 base short, with 8 bases between. CDR1 and CDR2 from the germline V gene are LGHNT and FRNRAP. This chain's CDR3 is CASGLGTLSGANVLTF. DNA for the CDR3: TGTGCTAGTGGTTTGGGTACACTATCTGGGGCCAACGTCCTGACTTTC.